This is a list of T cell receptor beta chains from one sample in a study of human T cells and chemical hapten exposure. TCRdb processed the RACE reads anew with MiXCR; each CDR3 protein has one entry. The sample records about 84,000 distinct CDR3 sequences, 10% to 14% being singletons. Specimen: whole blood, collected in connection with sensitization to the hapten diphenylcyclopropenone (DPC). Source of these receptors: a woman in her forties or fifties with alopecia areata. Some clones in this sample may be carry-over from other donors' samples. Each CDR3 is given without its conserved first and last residue. Clone size is not always given. Where it is, it says once, few, many or a class for expanded clones.

TRBV7-8	TRBJ2-3	many	ASSFSSGRSDTQY
TRBV2	TRBJ2-1	.	ASSEALTSGRPSNEQF
TRBV12-3/TRBV12-4	TRBJ2-7	.	ASSPGHEQY
TRBV6-6	TRBJ1-1	few	ASSYSIQPSGTEAF
TRBV2	TRBJ2-1	.	ASSRDTGPNEQF
TRBV5-4	TRBJ2-5	.	ASSFTGQGQETQY
TRBV21-1	TRBJ2-2	few	ASSKVGPNTGELF
TRBV3-1	TRBJ2-7	many	ASSPTGYEQY
TRBV30	TRBJ1-4	many	AWRYRGGEKLF
TRBV3-1	TRBJ1-1	.	ASRPAGNTEAF
TRBV7-8	TRBJ2-7	many	ASSLTSGYEQY
TRBV28	TRBJ2-5	few	ASSTPLGTQY
TRBV24-1	TRBJ2-1	many	ATSDFEDEQF
TRBV5-6	TRBJ2-2	.	ASSSYYTGELF
TRBV20-1	TRBJ2-1	.	SARVTSGRDPEQF
TRBV12-3/TRBV12-4	TRBJ2-7	few	ASSSTTQTYEQY
TRBV4-2	TRBJ2-3	many	ASSQVSTSGSRNTQY
TRBV29-1	TRBJ2-7	many	SVRWRGAGEQY
TRBV7-8	TRBJ2-3	many	ASRSATLQGFGTDTQY
TRBV5-4	TRBJ2-1	many	ASSLGGLAGDNEQF
TRBV9	TRBJ2-1	many	ASSPVGGGGDEQF
TRBV7-2	TRBJ2-3	few	ASSVTGDTQY
TRBV24-1	TRBJ2-5	many	ATSTPGDEETQY
TRBV7-8	TRBJ1-5	.	ASSSEYNSNQPQH
TRBV12-3/TRBV12-4	TRBJ2-1	many	ASSQPARQGPYNEQF
TRBV28	TRBJ2-7	.	ASSLSPGSYEQY
TRBV4-3	TRBJ1-3	few	ASSQVLGNTIY
TRBV12-3/TRBV12-4	TRBJ2-5	many	ASIGRALTETQY
TRBV30	TRBJ2-2	many	AWSGTGLAGGPSTGELF
TRBV4-2	TRBJ2-3	.	ASSQERRGPTDTQY
TRBV20-1	TRBJ2-3	many	SASGISQY
TRBV4-1	TRBJ2-7	few	ASSQEAAGAGEQY
TRBV11-2	TRBJ2-1	many	ASSPPSGLYNEQF
TRBV6-2/TRBV6-3	TRBJ1-5	many	ASSLPTQGGNQPQH
TRBV10-2	TRBJ1-5	many	ASNTGNQPQH
TRBV30	TRBJ2-3	.	AWGRAGKTDTQY
TRBV29-1	TRBJ2-3	.	STRGGQTSTDTQY
TRBV6-2/TRBV6-3	TRBJ1-5	many	ASSYSRNSNQPQH
TRBV7-2	TRBJ2-3	many	ASNLTPGTDTQY
TRBV14	TRBJ2-3	many	ASSQAGFMQY
TRBV15	TRBJ1-5	few	ATSRDRGAGKPQH
TRBV4-3	TRBJ2-7	many	ASSQASSYEQY
TRBV2	TRBJ2-5	few	ASSGSHRGHGETQY
TRBV28	TRBJ2-7	many	ASRPSGRAYEQY
TRBV19	TRBJ2-3	many	ASSIEVRGSDTQY
TRBV12-3/TRBV12-4	TRBJ1-4	few	ASSDRVANEKLF
TRBV20-1	TRBJ2-7	few	SALNSRRLYEQY
TRBV5-1	TRBJ1-3	.	ASSWTSGGHSENTIY
TRBV7-9	TRBJ2-1	.	ASSLAIEQF
TRBV24-1	TRBJ2-1	few	ATSSGRVNEQF
TRBV12-5	TRBJ1-2	.	ASGLASSPVYYGYT
TRBV7-9	TRBJ2-4	.	ASSLEGGSKNIQY
TRBV21-1	TRBJ2-7	.	ASSKASFSRDRETEQY
TRBV28	TRBJ2-7	once	ASSYTGLYEQY
TRBV19	TRBJ2-1	.	ASSDRRDEQL